This TCR beta chain appears in the sequencing data of a study of long-term antiretroviral therapy in people with HIV. Study conclusions and caveats: Collection of the blood took place between the mid-2000s and the late 2010s. The ART regimens in use then may have been less effective than current ones.

About this clone: Its antigen remains unidentified.

J gave up 6 bases and V 2 bases, and 2 bases lay outside the gene matches. The CDR3 has 15 amino acids. Germline lookup yields CDR1 LNHDA and CDR2 SQIVND (reference sequence). Sequencing used immunoSEQ v3.0 at survey level. Measured with immunoSEQ multiplex PCR; TCRdb has only the in-frame clones, and not every one. This sample carries more than 25,000 clones, 79% of them seen once, and the ten largest clones take 11%. The sequence derives from a man aged 25-40 years with HIV. The source material was unsorted PBMCs, sampled 2.1 years after starting antiretroviral therapy. This sequence joins TRBV19 and TRBJ2-2; 11 nucleotides match TRBD2. CDR3 DNA sequence: TGTGCCAGTAGTATAAGTAGCGGGAGGGCCGGGGAGCTGTTTTTT. Its translation: CASSISSGRAGELFF. The variable domain in full, completed from reference TRBV19 and TRBJ2-2, reads DGGITQSPKYLFRKEGQNVTLSCEQNLNHDAMYWYRQDPGQGLRLIYYSQIVNDFQKGDIAEGYSVSREKKESFPLTVTSAQKNPTAFYLCASSISSGRAGELFFGEGSRLTVL.